Listed below are T cell receptor beta chains from one sample, sequenced in a study of cytomegalovirus exposure and HLA in healthy donors. Method: immunoSEQ multiplex PCR; TCRdb's copy keeps in-frame clones and lacks some. Recorded for this sample: about 170,000 clones. The sample taken for sequencing was PBMCs. The receptors derive from a woman younger than 30 in good health and CMV-seropositive. Both conserved end residues are part of each CDR3. The D gene is left open where the match is weak.

d_call,j_call,cdr3_length,v_call,cdr3_aa,cdr3_nt
NA,TRBJ1-1,11,TRBV18,CASSGGSQAFF,TGTGCCAGCTCAGGAGGGAGTCAAGCTTTCTTT
NA,TRBJ1-3,18,TRBV7-2,CASSYRPSDTYSGNTIYF,TGTGCCAGCAGCTATCGTCCATCGGACACATACTCTGGAAACACCATATATTTT
TRBD1,TRBJ1-1,16,TRBV12-5,CASGFGRGRMNTEAFF,TGTGCTAGTGGTTTCGGGAGGGGGCGGATGAACACTGAAGCTTTCTTT
NA,TRBJ2-7,12,TRBV5-4,CASSAGQFQQYF,TGTGCCAGCAGCGCCGGACAGTTCCAGCAGTACTTC
NA,TRBJ2-1,22,TRBV4-1,CASSQGIILPQGFTSSYNEQFF,TGCGCCAGCAGCCAAGGCATCATTTTACCACAGGGATTCACAAGCTCCTACAATGAGCAGTTCTTC
TRBD2,TRBJ2-7,16,TRBV9,CASSVDLAGGYHEQYF,TGTGCCAGCAGCGTAGATCTAGCGGGAGGTTACCACGAGCAGTACTTC
NA,TRBJ1-1,11,TRBV19,CASSIGREAFF,TGTGCCAGTAGTATAGGGAGAGAAGCTTTCTTT
TRBD2,TRBJ2-7,16,TRBV7-2,CASSLAVLAASYEQYF,TGTGCCAGCAGCTTAGCAGTCCTAGCGGCATCCTACGAGCAGTACTTC
NA,TRBJ1-2,13,TRBV2,CASSGGSNYGYTF,TGTGCCAGCAGTGGGGGCAGCAACTATGGCTACACCTTC
NA,TRBJ2-2,14,TRBV4-2,CASSQDWGPGELFF,TGTGCCAGCAGCCAAGATTGGGGCCCCGGGGAGCTGTTTTTT
NA,TRBJ2-7,13,TRBV6-1,CASKWDSSYEQYF,TGTGCCAGCAAATGGGACTCCTCCTACGAGCAGTACTTC
TRBD2,TRBJ2-7,14,TRBV7-2,CASSLYSGNGEQYF,TGTGCCAGCAGCCTATATAGCGGGAACGGCGAGCAGTACTTC
NA,TRBJ1-3,15,TRBV7-8,CASSLGSGGGNTIYF,TGTGCCAGCAGCTTAGGGTCGGGGGGAGGAAACACCATATATTTT
NA,TRBJ1-1,14,TRBV5-4,CASSPGGGNTEAFF,TGTGCCAGCAGCCCCGGCGGGGGGAACACTGAAGCTTTCTTT
NA,TRBJ2-3,16,TRBV30,CAWSVVSRAGTDTQYF,TGTGCCTGGAGTGTGGTTTCCAGGGCGGGCACAGATACGCAGTATTTT
NA,TRBJ2-7,15,TRBV11-2,CASSLVAEGSYEQYF,TGTGCCAGCAGCTTAGTAGCAGAAGGCTCCTACGAGCAGTACTTC
TRBD1,TRBJ1-1,13,TRBV29-1,CSGWDRENTEAFF,TGCAGCGGATGGGACAGGGAGAACACTGAAGCTTTCTTT
TRBD1,TRBJ1-1,15,TRBV2,CASSPRTGANTEAFF,TGTGCCAGCAGCCCCAGGACAGGGGCGAACACTGAAGCTTTCTTT
NA,TRBJ2-5,14,TRBV2,CASMVGAAAETQYF,TGTGCCAGCATGGTGGGGGCTGCAGCAGAGACCCAGTACTTC
NA,TRBJ1-1,15,TRBV9,CASNLVGGLNTEAFF,TGTGCCAGCAACCTAGTTGGCGGATTGAACACTGAAGCTTTCTTT